This T cell receptor beta chain emerged from a study of low-dose radiotherapy and immunotherapy resistance in tumors. This clonotype has ten or more counts. Time point here: before trial treatment. All of the donors were given nivolumab, ipilimumab, aspirin, low-dose cyclophosphamide and low-dose radiotherapy as part of RACIN, a single-arm trial. Patients with advanced, tumor-infiltrating lymphocyte-negative solid tumors were eligible. This CDR3 has 13 residues. Germline V lookup: CDR1 SGHTA, CDR2 FQGNSA. V dropped 6 bases and J dropped 0 bases, with 9 bases sitting between them. First-strand cDNA relied on TRAV- and TRBV-specific primers spanning alpha and beta chains. It was with a constant-region primer and a V-primer adapter that TCRs were amplified over approximately 18 PCR cycles. TCRdb processed the reads anew with MiXCR; each CDR3 protein has one entry. The sample lists around 79,000 distinct CDR3 sequences; about 19% were seen once.

Sample: PBMCs, taken before treatment. This sequence joins TRBV7-2 and TRBJ2-7; D is unclear. The receptor comes from a male donor with prostate cancer. The CDR3 region has the DNA TGTGCCAGCAGAAAGACCTTCTCCTACGAGCAGTACTTC. It specifies CASRKTFSYEQYF.